This T cell receptor (beta chain) comes out of a study of T cell responses to AZD1222 COVID-19 vaccine. Regarding the study as a whole: Baseline seropositivity characterized only a handful of AZD1222 recipients. Dominant at 160-218 and 743-854, vaccine-associated CD4 TCRs also spanned spike.

The V gene's germline CDR1 is SGHNT and CDR2 YYREEE (reference sequence). The CDR3 is made up of 16 amino acids. Trimming took off 0 bases at V and 2 bases at J, with 14 bases between the two ends. With regard to this clone: Its cognate antigen is unknown.

The protocol was immunoSEQ multiplex PCR, while the TCRdb copy is restricted to in-frame clones and leaves out a portion. The table lists roughly 100,000 clones, 70% to 90% of them singletons, with less than 3.5% in the top ten. Material: peripheral blood, obtained on day 0 of AZD1222 vaccination. The receptor was isolated from an adult in good health. The chain couples TRBV5-4 to TRBJ1-1; D remains unclear. The CDR3 nucleotides are TGTGCCAGCAGCTTGGGTTTTCCAGGTGAAAACACTGAAGCTTTCTTT. This translates into CASSLGFPGENTEAFF.